In its sample, the clone carrying this TCR beta chain was seen a few times. Germline-derived CDR1 and CDR2 are SNHLY and FYNNEI. This CDR3 region has 12 residues. The V end was cut by 4 bases, the J end by 6 bases, with 7 bases between. This sample stems from a study of identical twins. TCRdb independently ran MiXCR on the 5' RACE reads; one entry per CDR3 protein. This sample yields approximately 140,000 distinct CDR3 sequences, of which approximately 4% are seen a single time; around 8.1% belongs to the top ten. The clonotype originates from a man between 18 and 29 years old in good health. This chain connects TRBV2 to TRBJ2-1; D not certain. Sequencing used memory T cells sorted from blood. The CDR3 reads CASSGTFNEQFF. Written as DNA, the CDR3 is TGTGCCAGCAGTGGGACCTTCAATGAGCAGTTCTTC.